These T cell receptor beta chains were read from a single sample in a study of shared clonotypes between healthy human individuals. Only in-frame clones appear in the TCRdb table, and some are missing; sequencing was by immunoSEQ multiplex PCR. The table shows over 750,000 clones, with 96% occurring only once. What was sequenced was naive CD8+ T cells sorted from blood. These receptors came from a man aged 30 to 39 in good health. The CDR3 runs from the conserved cysteine through the conserved F or W. A D gene is named only where the DNA matches it firmly. A row's size may be missing; if present it is once, few, many or a size class.

d_call clone_size j_call v_call cdr3_nt cdr3_aa
- - TRBJ2-7 TRBV5-4 TGTGCCAGCAGCATCGGGAGTTACGAGCAGTACTTC CASSIGSYEQYF
- - TRBJ1-1 TRBV27 TGTGCCAGCAGTTTATTGGGGGGGGCCACTGAAGCTTTCTTT CASSLLGGATEAFF
- once TRBJ2-5 TRBV27 TGTGCCAGCGGCGGGTGGCAGACCGGTGGGATGGAGACCCAGTACTTC CASGGWQTGGMETQYF
- - TRBJ2-7 TRBV25-1 TGTGCCAGCAGTGCCTCAGGACAGGAGCAGTACTTC CASSASGQEQYF
- - TRBJ2-3 TRBV6-1 TGTGCCAGCAGTGCGAGCCCCGCCGGTGATACGCAGTATTTT CASSASPAGDTQYF
TRBD2 - TRBJ2-7 TRBV5-1 TGCGCCAGCAGCGGCGGGGGAGCCTACGAGCAGTACTTC CASSGGGAYEQYF
- - TRBJ1-2 TRBV19 TGTGCCAGTAGTGCACCGGGACGGCCTAACTATGGCTACACCTTC CASSAPGRPNYGYTF
- - TRBJ2-3 TRBV10-2 TGCGCCAGCCGTACGGGGACTAGCACAGATACGCAGTATTTT CASRTGTSTDTQYF
- once TRBJ2-7 TRBV7-6 TGTGCCAGCAGCTTAGCAAGGGACTCATTCTACGAGCAGTACTTC CASSLARDSFYEQYF
TRBD2 - TRBJ2-1 TRBV7-2 TGTGCCAGCAGCTTAGATGGGACTAGCGGGGAGCAGTTCTTC CASSLDGTSGEQFF
- - TRBJ2-7 TRBV7-9 TGTGCCAGCAGCTCCGTTATGGCTGGGTCCTACGAGCAGTACTTC CASSSVMAGSYEQYF
- - TRBJ2-1 TRBV10-3 TGTGCCATCAGTGAGCCGGAGGGCGAATACAATGAGCAGTTCTTC CAISEPEGEYNEQFF
TRBD1 - TRBJ2-2 TRBV25-1 TGTGCCAGCAGACCCAGACAGGGCGCGAACACCGGGGAGCTGTTTTTT CASRPRQGANTGELFF
- - TRBJ2-7 TRBV19 TGTGCCAGTAGTATACTCCCCTATGGGGGCGAGCAGTACTTC CASSILPYGGEQYF
TRBD2 - TRBJ2-7 TRBV13 TGTGCCAGCAGCTTATTGCGGGAGGGCCCAGGGGAAAAGTACTTC CASSLLREGPGEKYF
- - TRBJ1-5 TRBV19 TGTGCCAGTAGTACAACAGATTATAGCAATCAGCCCCAGCATTTT CASSTTDYSNQPQHF
TRBD2 - TRBJ2-7 TRBV29-1 TGCAGCGTTTACAGCGGGACCACCTCCTACGAGCAGTACTTC CSVYSGTTSYEQYF
- - TRBJ2-6 TRBV27 TGTGCCAGCACCCCCGGGGGCGCTGGGGCCAACGTCCTGACTTTC CASTPGGAGANVLTF
- once TRBJ1-5 TRBV5-1 TGCGCCAGCAGCTTGGGGGGAGGGTTGGCGGATCAGCCCCAGCATTTT CASSLGGGLADQPQHF
- - TRBJ2-2 TRBV27 TGTGCCAGCAGAGATTTCCAGGGCGACACCGGGGAGCTGTTTTTT CASRDFQGDTGELFF
TRBD1 - TRBJ2-7 TRBV29-1 TGCAGCGTTGAAGTACCTTGGACAGGAGGTTACGAGCAGTACTTC CSVEVPWTGGYEQYF
- - TRBJ1-1 TRBV7-9 TGTGCCAGCAGCTCGATTGTAGCCTACACTGAAGCTTTCTTT CASSSIVAYTEAFF
- - TRBJ2-5 TRBV7-9 TGTGCCAGCAGCTTTGCAGGGGCGACTCAAGAGACCCAGTACTTC CASSFAGATQETQYF
- - TRBJ1-5 TRBV30 TGTGCCTGGCTCCGGCCCAACAGCTATAGCAATCAGCCCCAGCATTTT CAWLRPNSYSNQPQHF
- - TRBJ2-1 TRBV20-1 TGCAGTGAGAACGGAAACAATGAGCAGTTCTTC CSENGNNEQFF
TRBD1 - TRBJ2-1 TRBV10-1 TGCGCCAGCAGTGATGAGGGACAGGAAAATGAGCAGTTCTTC CASSDEGQENEQFF
- - TRBJ1-2 TRBV7-8 TGTGCCAGCAGCCCCCCGGGCGGGGCAAACTATGGCTACACCTTC CASSPPGGANYGYTF
TRBD1 - TRBJ2-5 TRBV15 TGTGCCACCAGCAGAGGCCCGGACAGGAGAGAGACCCAGTACTTC CATSRGPDRRETQYF
- - TRBJ1-3 TRBV1 TGCACCAGCAGCCAATCCGGACGAACTGGAAACACCATATATTTT CTSSQSGRTGNTIYF
TRBD2 - TRBJ2-1 TRBV11-3 TGTGCCAGCAGCTCGGGAAGGACTAGCGGGAGACCCTACAATGAGCAGTTCTTC CASSSGRTSGRPYNEQFF
- once TRBJ2-7 TRBV7-9 TGTGCCAGCAGCTTAATAGGGTACTACGAGCAGTACTTC CASSLIGYYEQYF
- - TRBJ1-4 TRBV7-6 TGTGCCAGCAGCTTAGGTGGTAATGAAAAACTGTTTTTT CASSLGGNEKLFF
TRBD1 - TRBJ1-5 TRBV6-1 TGTGCCAGCAGTGGCCGGACAGGGAATCAGCCCCAGCATTTT CASSGRTGNQPQHF
- - TRBJ1-1 TRBV5-5 TGTGCCAGCAGCTTCACCGGGACACCGAACACTGAAGCTTTCTTT CASSFTGTPNTEAFF
TRBD2 - TRBJ2-1 TRBV29-1 TGCAGCGTTGCTTATCTTCCTAGCGGGAGGGCAACCTCCTACAATGAGCAGTTCTTC CSVAYLPSGRATSYNEQFF
- - TRBJ2-5 TRBV11-2 TGTGCCAGCAGCTTAGGACGAGAGACCCAGTACTTC CASSLGRETQYF
TRBD2 - TRBJ2-5 TRBV7-9 TGTGCCAGCAGCCTGTCCGTGGGACTAGGGAAAGAGACCCAGTACTTC CASSLSVGLGKETQYF
TRBD1 - TRBJ1-5 TRBV27 TGTGCCAGCAGTCCAACAGGGGAGGGCAATCAGCCCCAGCATTTT CASSPTGEGNQPQHF
TRBD1 - TRBJ1-5 TRBV13 TGTGCCAGCAGCCTAGGGGGCGCTGGCAATCAGCCCCAGCATTTT CASSLGGAGNQPQHF
- - TRBJ2-1 TRBV27 TGTGCCAGCAGTTTAAAAGGGGCCTACAATGAGCAGTTCTTC CASSLKGAYNEQFF
TRBD2 - TRBJ2-1 TRBV6-6 TGTGCCAGCAGTTACTCGAGCTCCGGCGGGAGGTTGCAGTTCTTC CASSYSSSGGRLQFF
- few TRBJ2-5 TRBV9 TGTGCCAGCAGCCCCCAAGGACTCCCCCAAGAGACCCAGTACTTC CASSPQGLPQETQYF
- - TRBJ1-5 TRBV19 TGTGCCAGTAGTATAGCGACTAGGACAGAACGCAATCAGCCCCAGCATTTT CASSIATRTERNQPQHF
TRBD2 - TRBJ2-3 TRBV5-4 TGTGCCAGCAGCACGCCCGCGGGGCGGGAGGGGGTGGCGGCAGATACGCAGTATTTT CASSTPAGREGVAADTQYF
TRBD2 - TRBJ2-1 TRBV11-2 TGTGCCAGCAGCTTACGAATAGCGGGAGAAGATGAGCAGTTCTTC CASSLRIAGEDEQFF
TRBD1 once TRBJ2-1 TRBV5-4 TGTGCCAGCAGCTTGAGATCTGGACAGGGGGCTGAGCAGTTCTTC CASSLRSGQGAEQFF
- - TRBJ1-1 TRBV5-1 TGCGCCAGCAGCCCGACGATGGGCTACACTGAAGCTTTCTTT CASSPTMGYTEAFF
- - TRBJ2-7 TRBV11-2 TGTGCCAGCAGCAAGAACTACGAGCAGTACTTC CASSKNYEQYF
- - TRBJ2-2 TRBV11-2 TGTGCCAGCAGCCATCGACGGTGGGAGGAGAACACCGGGGAGCTGTTTTTT CASSHRRWEENTGELFF
- - TRBJ1-2 TRBV28 TGTGCCAGCAGTCTAAGGGGAAACTATGGCTACACCTTC CASSLRGNYGYTF
- - TRBJ2-7 TRBV5-1 TGCGCCAGCAGCTTTTCAGTTACCTACGAGCAGTACTTC CASSFSVTYEQYF
TRBD2 - TRBJ2-1 TRBV18 TGTGCCAGCTCACCTACCGGGACTAGCGGGTATGAGCAGTTCTTC CASSPTGTSGYEQFF